This entry features one T cell receptor beta chain sequence. Its cognate antigen is unknown. The CDR3 is 17 residues long. Per germline, CDR1 SEHNR and CDR2 FQNEAQ (reference sequence). Germline trimming cut 4 bases from V and 0 bases from J; bases unmatched to any gene: 11. The sample is drawn from a study of T cell responses to AZD1222 COVID-19 vaccine. The study, taken as a whole, reports: The study identified only five or six AZD1222 recipients as seropositive at baseline. Spike was spanned by vaccine-associated CD4 TCRs, which were dominant at 160-218 and 743-854. As reported, nearly half of all spike-specific TCRs target variant regions that are unmutated.

Here immunoSEQ multiplex PCR was the method, and the copy in TCRdb shows in-frame clones only, minus some. Of 140,000 to 150,000 clones listed, approximately 88% were seen once; the top ten hold roughly 16%. The rearrangement uses TRBV7-9 and TRBJ2-7; 8 bases line up with TRBD1. The sample consisted of peripheral blood, taken on day 0 of AZD1222 vaccination. The clonotype comes from an adult in good health. The CDR3 bases are TGTGCCAGCAGCTCCTCACCGGGACAGGCCCTCTCCTACGAGCAGTACTTC. It translates to CASSSSPGQALSYEQYF.